This T cell receptor beta chain comes out of a study of cytotoxic CD8 clonotypes in ibrutinib-treated CLL. Study-wide context: Patient counts were ten to eleven relapsed/refractory, roughly 15 treatment-naive and 17 to 18 IGHV unmutated. The response samples were taken once patients had been treated for a median of about 12 months, range 6 to 36. Sequencing produced an average of about 280,000 productive templates and under 100,000 productive rearrangements per sample.

V lost 0 bases to trimming and J lost 1 base, with 3 bases between them. Germline values: CDR1 SGHTA, CDR2 FQGTGA. CDR3 length: 13 amino acids. Study outcomes and limitations: Starting clonality was above that of age-matched healthy donors and tracked circulating CD8+ T-cell counts.

This clone was found a few times. The antigen is undetermined. This table comes from immunoSEQ multiplex PCR, and its TCRdb copy is limited to in-frame clones, with some not included. The sample lists approximately 100,000 clones; roughly 80% were seen once. The J gene is TRBJ1-1, the V gene TRBV7-3, with D unclear. The sequence derives from a human donor with chronic lymphocytic leukemia. Sequencing used PBMCs, obtained after 12 months of ibrutinib treatment. The CDR3 is CASSLTRNTEAFF. The CDR3 region has the DNA TGTGCCAGCAGCTTAACTAGGAACACTGAAGCTTTCTTT.